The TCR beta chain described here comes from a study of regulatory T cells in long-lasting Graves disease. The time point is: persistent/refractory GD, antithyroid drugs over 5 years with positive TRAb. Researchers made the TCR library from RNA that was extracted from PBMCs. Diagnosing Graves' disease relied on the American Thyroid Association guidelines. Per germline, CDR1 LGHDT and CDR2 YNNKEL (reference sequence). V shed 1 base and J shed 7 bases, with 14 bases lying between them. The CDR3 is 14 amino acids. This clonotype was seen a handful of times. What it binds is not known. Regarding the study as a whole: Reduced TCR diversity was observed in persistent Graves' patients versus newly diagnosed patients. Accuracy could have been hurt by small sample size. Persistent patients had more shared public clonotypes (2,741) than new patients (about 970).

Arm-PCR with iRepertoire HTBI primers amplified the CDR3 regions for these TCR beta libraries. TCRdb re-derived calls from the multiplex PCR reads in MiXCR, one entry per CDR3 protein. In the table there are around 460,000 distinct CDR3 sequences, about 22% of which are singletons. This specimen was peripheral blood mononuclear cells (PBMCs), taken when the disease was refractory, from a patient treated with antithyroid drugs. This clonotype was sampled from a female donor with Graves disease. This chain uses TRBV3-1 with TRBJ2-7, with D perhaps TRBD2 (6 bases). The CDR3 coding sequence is TGTGCCAGCAGCCAAGGAGCGGGCATCATTGAGCAGTACTTC. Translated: CASSQGAGIIEQYF.